The T cell receptor (beta chain) described here comes from a study of beta chain features in type 1 diabetes. Background on the study: Healthy donors and patients had similar age, gender and cell yields. Study-wide findings and caveats: When Type 1 diabetes patients were examined, their TCRB CDR3s proved moderately but significantly shorter in all four CD4+ subsets.

Comments on this clone: The antigen remains undetermined.

Reverse transcription of all isolated RNA meant that expressed TCRB transcripts were sequenced. Using immunoSEQ multiplex PCR, the repertoire was profiled, and TCRdb retains in-frame clones only, with some absent. The top ten hold about 0.014% of the sample, which has fewer than 350,000 clones, 15% seen once. The CDR3 has 16 amino acids. Germline lookup yields CDR1 SSHAT and CDR2 FNYEAQ (reference sequence). The V segment lost 5 bases and the J segment 10 bases; nucleotides outside the gene matches: 14. The clonotype was recovered from a man between 18 and 35 years old with type 1 diabetes. Sequencing was carried out using naive CD4+ T cells from blood. The V gene is TRBV7-7, the J gene TRBJ2-1; 10 nucleotides align to TRBD2. CDR3 nucleotides: TGTGCCAGCAGCCGTCGAGCAAGCGGGGGGGCAGAGGAGCAGTTCTTC. This encodes CASSRRASGGAEEQFF.